A selection of T cell receptor beta chains follows, all from one sample in a study of naive and memory T cell subsets. TCRdb ran MiXCR on the UMI-ligation and nested PCR reads and lists one entry per CDR3 protein. The table includes approximately 82,000 distinct CDR3 sequences, more than 6.5% detected once. The specimen sequenced was central memory CD4+ T cells from blood. These receptors originate from a human donor in good health. Both conserved end residues are part of each CDR3. D genes are given only for firm matches. Expanded clones are given a class, and other clones once, few, many or no size at all.

d_call | clone_size | j_call | v_call | cdr3_aa | cdr3_nt
NA | NA | TRBJ1-1 | TRBV12-3/TRBV12-4 | CASRVSMNTEAFF | TGTGCCAGCAGAGTCTCAATGAACACTGAAGCTTTCTTT
TRBD2 | NA | TRBJ2-2 | TRBV29-1 | CSVRTSGNTGELFF | TGCAGCGTGAGGACTAGCGGGAACACCGGGGAGCTGTTTTTT
NA | many | TRBJ2-2 | TRBV6-2/TRBV6-3 | CASSLTSTGELFF | TGTGCCAGCAGCCTGACTAGTACCGGGGAGCTGTTTTTT
NA | many | TRBJ1-6 | TRBV15 | CATSRDPSGRGNSPLHF | TGTGCCACCAGCAGAGATCCCTCCGGGAGGGGAAATTCACCCCTCCACTTT
NA | NA | TRBJ2-5 | TRBV28 | CASSLRAETQYF | TGTGCCAGCAGTTTGAGGGCAGAGACCCAGTACTTC
TRBD2 | many | TRBJ2-1 | TRBV20-1 | CSARAESGTVRISYNEQFF | TGCAGTGCTAGAGCTGAAAGCGGGACGGTTCGGATTTCGTACAATGAGCAGTTCTTC
NA | many | TRBJ1-2 | TRBV7-2 | CASSPENPLGYGYTF | TGTGCCAGCAGCCCCGAAAACCCTCTTGGCTATGGCTACACCTTC
NA | NA | TRBJ1-2 | TRBV7-2 | CASAPQTNYGYTF | TGTGCCAGCGCACCTCAAACAAACTATGGCTACACCTTC
TRBD2 | NA | TRBJ2-5 | TRBV20-1 | CSARTSGGAHQETQYF | TGCAGTGCTAGAACTAGCGGGGGGGCCCACCAAGAGACCCAGTACTTC
NA | NA | TRBJ2-1 | TRBV20-1 | CSARDRENEQFF | TGCAGTGCTAGAGATCGAGAAAATGAGCAGTTCTTC
TRBD2 | few | TRBJ2-7 | TRBV20-1 | CSARGWRGGDSYEQYF | TGCAGTGCTAGAGGCTGGCGCGGGGGAGACTCCTACGAGCAGTACTTC
TRBD1 | NA | TRBJ2-2 | TRBV30 | CAYSGQANTGELLF | TGTGCCTACTCGGGACAGGCGAACACCGGGGAGCTGCTTTTT
NA | many | TRBJ2-7 | TRBV11-2 | CASSPRPKEQYF | TGTGCCAGCAGCCCAAGGCCCAAAGAGCAGTACTTC
NA | NA | TRBJ1-1 | TRBV4-1 | CASSPDSRVRKYEAFF | TGCGCCAGCAGCCCCGACTCCAGGGTACGAAAATATGAAGCTTTCTTT
TRBD1 | many | TRBJ1-5 | TRBV29-1 | CSVRTGGQPQHF | TGCAGCGTTCGAACAGGGGGACAGCCCCAGCATTTT
TRBD1 | few | TRBJ2-1 | TRBV7-9 | CASSRDRGFEQFF | TGTGCCAGCAGCCGGGACAGGGGGTTTGAGCAGTTCTTC